The 16 T cell receptor beta chains reported below all come from one sample, sequenced in a study of CD8 T cells in ankylosing spondylitis. TCRdb used MiXCR to reprocess the 5' RACE reads, holding one entry per CDR3 protein. Among 200,000 to 250,000 distinct CDR3 sequences listed, roughly a tenth were seen once. The sequenced sample was blood, either unsorted or a sorted T cell fraction (not recorded which). Source of these receptors: a male donor with ankylosing spondylitis or in good health (not recorded which).

This clonotype was counted at least ten times. This chain links TRBV20-1 with TRBJ1-5; possibly TRBD1 for D (5 bases). The CDR3 length is 14 residues. Trimming left V 5 bases short and J 7 bases short, with 18 bases between. Germline assignment: CDR1 DFQATT and CDR2 SNEGSKA (reference sequence). The CDR3 coding sequence is TGCAGTGCTGTACTGGAAGGGGTAGGGCAGCCCCAGCATTTT. Its translation is CSAVLEGVGQPQHF.

V and J are TRBV29-1 and TRBJ2-1; D is undetermined. The CDR3 spans 11 residues. Germline assignment: CDR1 SQVTM and CDR2 ANQGSEA. V gave up 3 bases and J gave up 4 bases, with 4 bases separating them. DNA of the CDR3: TGCAGCGTTGACAAATACAATGAGCAGTTCTTC. Its translation: CSVDKYNEQFF.

This clonotype was picked up many times. The chain uses TRBV5-8 and TRBJ1-2, with TRBD1 as a possible D gene (5 bases). This CDR3 region has 14 residues. V was clipped by 6 bases and J by 3 bases, with 15 bases between them. CDR1 is SGHTS and CDR2 is YDEGEE in the germline V gene. The CDR3 here is CASNSRGVDYGYTF. The DNA for the CDR3 is TGTGCCAGCAACTCGCGAGGGGTTGACTATGGCTACACCTTC.

This clonotype was observed many times. The chain's CDR3 is CSANLWDSTYEQYF. The CDR3 coding sequence is TGCAGTGCAAATCTCTGGGACAGCACCTACGAGCAGTACTTC. This chain uses TRBV20-1 with TRBJ2-7, with 7 bases identical to TRBD1. The length of the CDR3 is 14 residues. Germline V gene sequence: CDR1 DFQATT, CDR2 SNEGSKA (reference sequence). V was clipped by 6 bases and J by 2 bases; unmatched bases: 10.

This clonotype appeared many times. This chain links TRBV7-9 with TRBJ1-2; D call uncertain. Trimming removed 6 bases from V and 0 bases from J, with 14 bases in between. The CDR3 has 15 residues. Germline CDR1 and CDR2: SEHNR and FQNEAQ (reference sequence). CDR3 sequence reads: CASSPSRGSNYGYTF. Here the CDR3 DNA reads TGTGCCAGCAGTCCTAGCCGGGGTTCTAACTATGGCTACACCTTC.

The gene calls are TRBV12-3 or TRBV12-4 and TRBJ2-5; 10 nucleotides agree with TRBD2. The CDR3 runs 16 residues. V trimming: 5 bases; J trimming: 1 base; junction bases outside the gene matches: 7. The CDR3 bases are TGTGCCAGCAGTCTAGGGACTAGCGCCCTCCAAGAGACCCAGTACTTC. Translation: CASSLGTSALQETQYF.

To note about this clonotype: This may stem from a read error, because a much larger clone lies one nucleotide away. The chain recombines TRBV9 with TRBJ1-2, with D tentatively TRBD1 (5 bases). Germline V CDR1 and CDR2: SGDLS, YYNGEE. The CDR3 totals 13 residues. The CDR3 region is CASSTGSNYGDTF. CDR3 coding DNA: TGTGCCAGCAGCACAGGATCTAACTATGGCGACACCTTC.

There are many counts of this clonotype. The chain couples TRBV3-1 to TRBJ2-7; the D gene is possibly TRBD2 (6 bases). The V gene's germline CDR1 is LGHDT and CDR2 YNNKEL (reference sequence). V lost 7 bases and J 6 bases, leaving 16 bases between the germline ends. CDR3 length: 13 amino acids. Written as DNA, the CDR3 is TGTGCCAGCACCTACTCCGTGGGGGGCGAGCAGTACTTC. This gives the protein CASTYSVGGEQYF.

This clonotype was recorded at least ten times. Written as DNA, the CDR3 is TGCGCCAGCAGCCTGGAGGCGACAGGGGGCCGAGCTTTCTTT. This encodes CASSLEATGGRAFF. The chain joins TRBV5-1 to TRBJ1-1; the match to TRBD1 covers 10 bases. There are 14 residues in the CDR3. The germline V gene has CDR1 SGHRS and CDR2 YFSETQ. Germline trimming cut 4 bases from V and 10 bases from J; bases unmatched to any gene: 10.

In this sample, this clonotype turned up many times. The genes are TRBV5-1 and TRBJ1-5; 8 bases map to TRBD1. This CDR3 has 16 amino acids. The junction had 5 bases not matched to a gene; V was cut back by 1 base and J by 2 bases. CDR1 and CDR2 from the germline V gene are SGHRS and YFSETQ. The CDR3 is CASSLWPGQGNQPQHF. The CDR3 coding sequence is TGCGCCAGCAGCTTGTGGCCGGGACAGGGCAATCAGCCCCAGCATTTT.

V is TRBV12-3 or TRBV12-4 and J is TRBJ2-2; 12 bases map to TRBD2. V was clipped by 5 bases and J by 6 bases; unmatched bases: 4. The CDR3 spans 15 residues. The CDR3 DNA follows: TGTGCCAGCAGTCCGGGACTAGCGGGCCCCGGGGAGCTGTTTTTT. Protein sequence: CASSPGLAGPGELFF.

This clonotype was counted many times. The V gene is TRBV5-1, the J gene TRBJ2-2; a possible D gene is TRBD1 (5 bases). The V end was cut by 1 base, the J end by 4 bases, with 8 bases between. Per the germline V gene, CDR1 is SGHRS and CDR2 is YFSETQ. The CDR3 has 14 residues. CDR3 nucleotides: TGCGCCAGCAGCTTGCACGACAGCACCGGGGAGCTGTTTTTT. This encodes CASSLHDSTGELFF.

This clonotype was seen many times. V and J are TRBV15 and TRBJ2-5; TRBD2 matches 11 bases. The CDR3 consists of 16 residues. Germline lookup yields CDR1 LNHNV and CDR2 YYDKDF (reference sequence). The V segment lost 0 bases and the J segment 2 bases; nucleotides outside the gene matches: 2. Written as DNA, the CDR3 is TGTGCCACCAGCAGAGACGTAGCGGGGGGGCAAGAGACCCAGTACTTC. Its protein is CATSRDVAGGQETQYF.

The rearrangement links TRBV5-3 to TRBJ1-5; D perhaps matches TRBD1 (5 bases). TRBV5-3 is an ORF for which the function is uncertain. The V gene lost 1 base and the J gene lost 0 bases, with 11 bases spanning the gap. This CDR3 comprises 16 residues. CDR3 sequence (DNA): TGTGCCAGAAGCTTGAAACCAGGGTATAGCAATCAGCCCCAGCATTTT. Protein sequence: CARSLKPGYSNQPQHF.

Worth noting for this clonotype: A much larger clone lies one base from this, so it may be a read error. The chain is built from TRBV2 and TRBJ1-6, with TRBD1 matching 9 bases. V lost 10 bases to trimming and J lost 10 bases; unmatched junction nucleotides: 8. CDR1 is SNHLY and CDR2 is FYNNEI in the germline V gene. The CDR3 contains 13 residues. The CDR3 nucleotides are TGTGCCATAAACAACAGGGGGCGATCACCCCTCCACTTT. Protein sequence: CAINNRGRSPLHF. Together with reference TRBV2 and TRBJ1-6, the CDR3 gives the full variable domain: EPEVTQTPSHQVTQMGQEVILRCVPISNHLYFYWYRQILGQKVEFLVSFYNNEISEKSEIFDDQFSVERPDGSNFTLKIRSTKLEDSAMYFCAINNRGRSPLHFGNGTRLTVT.

This clonotype was detected only a few times. The V call is TRBV9, the J call TRBJ2-2; possibly TRBD1 for D (6 bases). Trimming took off 2 bases at V and 7 bases at J, with 15 bases between the two ends. CDR1 and CDR2 from the germline V gene are SGDLS and YYNGEE. The CDR3 contains 15 residues. CDR3: CASSVRDIGFGELFF. Written as DNA, the CDR3 is TGTGCCAGCAGCGTCCGGGACATTGGGTTCGGGGAGCTGTTTTTT. The variable domain in full, with the rest retrieved from reference TRBV9 and TRBJ2-2, is DSGVTQTPKHLITATGQRVTLRCSPRSGDLSVYWYQQSLDQGLQFLIQYYNGEERAKGNILERFSAQQFPDLHSELNLSSLELGDSALYFCASSVRDIGFGELFFGEGSRLTVL.